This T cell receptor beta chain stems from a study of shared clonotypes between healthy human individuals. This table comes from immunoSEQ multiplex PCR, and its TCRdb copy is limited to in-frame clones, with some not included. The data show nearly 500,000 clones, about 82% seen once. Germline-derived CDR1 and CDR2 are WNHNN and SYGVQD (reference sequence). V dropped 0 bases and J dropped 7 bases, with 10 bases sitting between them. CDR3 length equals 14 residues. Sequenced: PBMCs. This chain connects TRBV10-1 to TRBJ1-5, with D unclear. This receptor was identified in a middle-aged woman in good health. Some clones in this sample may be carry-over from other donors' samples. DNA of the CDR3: TGCGCCAGCAGTGAGTCTCGGACGGACCAGCCCCAGCATTTT. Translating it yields CASSESRTDQPQHF.